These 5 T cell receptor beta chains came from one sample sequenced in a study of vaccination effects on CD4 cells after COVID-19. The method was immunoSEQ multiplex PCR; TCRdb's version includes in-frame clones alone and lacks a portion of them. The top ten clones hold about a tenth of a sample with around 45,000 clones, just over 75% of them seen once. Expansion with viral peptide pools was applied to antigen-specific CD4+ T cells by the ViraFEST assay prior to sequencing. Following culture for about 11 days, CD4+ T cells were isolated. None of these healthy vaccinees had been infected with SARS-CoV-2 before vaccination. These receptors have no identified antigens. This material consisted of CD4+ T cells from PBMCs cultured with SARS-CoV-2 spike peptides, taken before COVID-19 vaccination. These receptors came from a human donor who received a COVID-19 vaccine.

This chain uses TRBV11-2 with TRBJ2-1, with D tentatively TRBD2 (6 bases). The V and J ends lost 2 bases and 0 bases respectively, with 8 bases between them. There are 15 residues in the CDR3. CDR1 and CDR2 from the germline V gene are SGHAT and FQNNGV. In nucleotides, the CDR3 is TGTGCCAGCAGCTTAAGGGACTCCTCCTACAATGAGCAGTTCTTC. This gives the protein CASSLRDSSYNEQFF.

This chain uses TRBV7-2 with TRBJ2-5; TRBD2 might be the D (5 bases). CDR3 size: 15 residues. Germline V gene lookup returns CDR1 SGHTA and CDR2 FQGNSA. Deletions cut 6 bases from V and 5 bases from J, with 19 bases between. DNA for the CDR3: TGTGCCAGCAGGCGCGACTCGCGCTCGGGGGAGACCCAGTACTTC. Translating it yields CASRRDSRSGETQYF.

The CDR3 DNA sequence: TGTGCCAGTACCCCCTCTCATCGGGGGCTAAGTCAGCCCCAGCATTTT. Translated, it gives CASTPSHRGLSQPQHF. The chain links TRBV19 to TRBJ1-5, with D tentatively TRBD1 (6 bases). This CDR3 comprises 16 residues. Trimming removed 7 bases from V and 6 bases from J, with 22 bases in between. Germline V CDR1 and CDR2: LNHDA, SQIVND (reference sequence).

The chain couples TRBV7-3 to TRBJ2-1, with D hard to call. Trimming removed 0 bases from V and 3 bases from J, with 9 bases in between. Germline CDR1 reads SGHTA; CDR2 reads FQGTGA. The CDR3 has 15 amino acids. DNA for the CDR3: TGTGCCAGCAGCTTAACGGGCAGATTCTACAATGAGCAGTTCTTC. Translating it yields CASSLTGRFYNEQFF.

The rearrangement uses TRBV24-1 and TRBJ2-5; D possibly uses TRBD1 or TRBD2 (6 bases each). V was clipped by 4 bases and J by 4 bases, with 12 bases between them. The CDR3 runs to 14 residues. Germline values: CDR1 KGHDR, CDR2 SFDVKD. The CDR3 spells CATSERGGGETQYF. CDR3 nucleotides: TGTGCCACCAGTGAACGAGGGGGAGGAGAGACCCAGTACTTC.